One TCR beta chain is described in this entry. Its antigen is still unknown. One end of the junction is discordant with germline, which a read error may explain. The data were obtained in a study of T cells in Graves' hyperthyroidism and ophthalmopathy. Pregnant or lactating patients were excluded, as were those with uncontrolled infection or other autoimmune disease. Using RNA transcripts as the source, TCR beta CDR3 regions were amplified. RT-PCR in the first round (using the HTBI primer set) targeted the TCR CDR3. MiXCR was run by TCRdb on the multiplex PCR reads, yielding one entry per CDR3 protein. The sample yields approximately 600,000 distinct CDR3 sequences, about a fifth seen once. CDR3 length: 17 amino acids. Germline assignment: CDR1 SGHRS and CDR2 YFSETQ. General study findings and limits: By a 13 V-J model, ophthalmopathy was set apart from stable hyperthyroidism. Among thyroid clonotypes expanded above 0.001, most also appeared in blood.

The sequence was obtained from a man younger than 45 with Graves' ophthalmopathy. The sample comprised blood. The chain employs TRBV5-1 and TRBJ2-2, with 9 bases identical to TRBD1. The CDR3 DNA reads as TGTGCCAGCAGCTCCTCAGGGACAGGGCCGAACACCGGGGAGCTGTTTTTT. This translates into CASSSSGTGPNTGELFF.